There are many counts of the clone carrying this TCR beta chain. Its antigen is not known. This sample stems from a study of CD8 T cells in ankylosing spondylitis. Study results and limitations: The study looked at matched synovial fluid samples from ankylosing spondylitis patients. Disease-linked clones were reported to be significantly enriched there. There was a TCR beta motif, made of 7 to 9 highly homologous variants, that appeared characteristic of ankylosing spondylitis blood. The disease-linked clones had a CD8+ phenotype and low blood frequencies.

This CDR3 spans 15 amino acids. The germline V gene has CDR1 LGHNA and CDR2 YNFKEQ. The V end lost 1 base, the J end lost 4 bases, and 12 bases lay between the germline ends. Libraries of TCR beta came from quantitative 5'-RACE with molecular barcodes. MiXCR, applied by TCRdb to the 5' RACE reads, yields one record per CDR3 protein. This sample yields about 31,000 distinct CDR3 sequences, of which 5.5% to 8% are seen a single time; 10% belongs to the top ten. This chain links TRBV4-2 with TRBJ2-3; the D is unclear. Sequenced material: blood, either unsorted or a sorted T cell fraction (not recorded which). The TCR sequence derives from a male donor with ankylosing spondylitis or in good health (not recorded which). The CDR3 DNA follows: TGTGCCAGCAGCCAAGGTGGTGGGCCTTCAGATACGCAGTATTTT. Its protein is CASSQGGGPSDTQYF.